Each of the 8 T cell receptor beta chains below was sequenced from the same sample in a study of neurological immune-mediated disorders. Using its own MiXCR run on the 5' RACE reads, TCRdb lists one record per CDR3 protein. This sample has 60,000 to 70,000 distinct CDR3 sequences, with roughly 4.9% found just once. Material: PBMCs. The source of these receptors is a human donor with multiple sclerosis. The donor label of this sample is uncertain.

A few counts support this clonotype. The chain couples TRBV4-3 to TRBJ2-7; D tentatively fits TRBD1 or TRBD2 (6 bases each). The germline V gene encodes CDR1 LGHNA and CDR2 YSLEER. V gave up 0 bases and J gave up 3 bases, with 12 bases separating them. CDR3 length: 15 residues. The CDR3 here is CASSQDRGPFYEQYF. The DNA for the CDR3 is TGCGCCAGCAGCCAAGATCGGGGGCCTTTCTACGAGCAGTACTTC.

This clonotype was picked up many times. The chain recombines TRBV5-1 with TRBJ1-2, with a possible D match to TRBD1 (5 bases). CDR1 and CDR2 from the germline V gene are SGHRS and YFSETQ. Between the trimmed V and J ends, which lost 3 bases and 8 bases, there was a span of 14 bases. The CDR3 contains 13 residues. The CDR3 DNA follows: TGCGCCAGCAGCTATCAGGGCAGGGCCGGCTACACCTTC. It is translated as CASSYQGRAGYTF.

This clonotype was seen many times. The chain is built from TRBV19 and TRBJ2-7, with no clear D. The CDR3 loop spans 13 amino acids. V was cut by 5 bases and J by 2 bases, with 10 bases left in between. The germline gives CDR1 LNHDA, CDR2 SQIVND (reference sequence). The CDR3 bases are TGTGCCAGTAGTGCCCGGGCTCCCTACGAGCAGTACTTC. As protein: CASSARAPYEQYF.

This chain connects TRBV5-6 to TRBJ2-3; either TRBD1 or TRBD2 may fit D (5 bases each). The germline V and J ends were trimmed by 7 bases and 5 bases, with 14 bases remaining between them. This CDR3 region has 13 residues. Germline CDR1 and CDR2: SGHDT and YYEEEE. The chain's CDR3 is CASSSLRGDTQYF. In nucleotides, the CDR3 is TGTGCCAGCTCATCCCTGAGGGGAGATACGCAGTATTTT.

This clonotype was seen ten or more times. The chain recombines TRBV10-3 with TRBJ2-5; D is possibly TRBD1 or TRBD2 (5 bases each). CDR3 length: 13 amino acids. The ends were cut back, 11 bases at V and 1 base at J, with 14 bases in the middle. Germline CDR1 is ENHRY and CDR2 is SYGVKD. CDR3 amino acids: CASGWGPQETQYF. The CDR3 DNA reads as TGTGCCTCGGGGTGGGGCCCCCAAGAGACCCAGTACTTC.

This clonotype has a count of ten or more. This sequence joins TRBV5-6 and TRBJ2-3; 16 nucleotides match TRBD2. CDR3 length: 19 residues. The germline CDR1 and CDR2 sequences are SGHDT and YYEEEE. V gave up 0 bases and J gave up 3 bases; unmatched junction bases: 7. The DNA for the CDR3 is TGTGCCAGCAGCTTGGCCGGGGGACTAGCGGGGGGGCCGACAGATACGCAGTATTTT. Residues: CASSLAGGLAGGPTDTQYF.

This clonotype was recorded many times. The gene calls are TRBV20-1 and TRBJ1-2; possibly TRBD1 for D (6 bases). V was trimmed by 0 bases and J by 4 bases, leaving 12 bases between them. This CDR3 contains 14 residues. CDR1 is DFQATT and CDR2 is SNEGSKA in the germline V gene (reference sequence). CDR3 DNA: TGCAGTGCTAGAGATAGGGGGGGGACCTATGGCTACACCTTC. As protein: CSARDRGGTYGYTF.

This clonotype was observed at least ten times. The chain carries TRBV12-3 or TRBV12-4 and TRBJ1-1; D remains unclear. Trimming stripped 2 bases from V and 4 bases from J, with 8 bases between. The CDR3 has 13 residues. The CDR3 nucleotides are TGTGCCAGCAGTTTAAATGCGGGCACTGAAGCTTTCTTT. Encoded protein: CASSLNAGTEAFF.